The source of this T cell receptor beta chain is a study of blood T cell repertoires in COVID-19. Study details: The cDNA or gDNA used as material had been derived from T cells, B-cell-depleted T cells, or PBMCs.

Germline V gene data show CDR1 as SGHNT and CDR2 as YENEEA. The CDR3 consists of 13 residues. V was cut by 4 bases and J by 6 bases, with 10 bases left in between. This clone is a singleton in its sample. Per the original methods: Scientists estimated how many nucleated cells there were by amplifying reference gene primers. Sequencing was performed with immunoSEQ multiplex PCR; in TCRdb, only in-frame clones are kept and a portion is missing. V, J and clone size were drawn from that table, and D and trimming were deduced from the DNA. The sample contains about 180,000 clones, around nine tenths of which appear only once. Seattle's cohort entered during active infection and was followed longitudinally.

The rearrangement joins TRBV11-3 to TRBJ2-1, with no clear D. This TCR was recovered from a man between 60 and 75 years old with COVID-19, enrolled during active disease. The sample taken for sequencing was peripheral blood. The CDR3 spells CASSSLHLNEQFF. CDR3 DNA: TGTGCCAGCAGCTCACTCCATCTCAATGAGCAGTTCTTC. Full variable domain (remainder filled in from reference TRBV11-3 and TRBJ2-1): EAGVVQSPRYKIIEKKQPVAFWCNPISGHNTLYWYLQNLGQGPELLIRYENEEAVDDSQLPKDRFSAERLKGVDSTLKIQPAELGDSAVYLCASSSLHLNEQFFGPGTRLTVL.